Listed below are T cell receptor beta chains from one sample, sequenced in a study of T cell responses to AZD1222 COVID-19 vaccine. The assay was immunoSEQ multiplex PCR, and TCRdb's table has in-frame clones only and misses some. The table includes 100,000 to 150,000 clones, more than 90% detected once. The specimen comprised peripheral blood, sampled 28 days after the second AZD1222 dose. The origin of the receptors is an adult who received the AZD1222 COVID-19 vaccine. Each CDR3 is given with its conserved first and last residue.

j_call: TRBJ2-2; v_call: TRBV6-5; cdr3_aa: CASSYSTSGNTGELFF
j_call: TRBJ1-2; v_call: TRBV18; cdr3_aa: CASSPPTGDYGYTF
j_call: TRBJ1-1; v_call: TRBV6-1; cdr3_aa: CASSEGGGAAFF
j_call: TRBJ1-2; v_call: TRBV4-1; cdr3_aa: CASTPGGTAPYYGYTF
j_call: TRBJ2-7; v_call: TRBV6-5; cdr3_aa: CASSYAKGRAYEQYF
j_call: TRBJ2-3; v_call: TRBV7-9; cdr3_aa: CASSPGRPGRGAIDTQYF
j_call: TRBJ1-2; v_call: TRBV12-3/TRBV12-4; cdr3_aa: CASSLGQGYGYTF
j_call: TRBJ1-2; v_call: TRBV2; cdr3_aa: CARGKQGANYGYTF
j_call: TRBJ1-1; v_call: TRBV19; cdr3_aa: CASSIDLGDEAFF
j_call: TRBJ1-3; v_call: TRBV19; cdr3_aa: CASSPQGAGNTIYF
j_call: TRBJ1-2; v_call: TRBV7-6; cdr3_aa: CASSMMAGGLDGYTF
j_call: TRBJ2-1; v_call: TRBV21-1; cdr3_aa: CASSKGTSGSTSYNEQFF
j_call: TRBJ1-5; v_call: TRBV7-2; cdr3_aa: CASSLSRDQPQHF
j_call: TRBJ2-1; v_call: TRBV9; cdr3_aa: CASSYSPGLAGPYNEQFF
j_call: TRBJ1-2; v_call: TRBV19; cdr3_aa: CASSITGQGIYGYTF
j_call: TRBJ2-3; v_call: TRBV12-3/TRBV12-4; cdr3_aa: CASSSTGRDTQYF
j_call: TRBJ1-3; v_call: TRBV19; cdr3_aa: CASSVGHTGNTIYF
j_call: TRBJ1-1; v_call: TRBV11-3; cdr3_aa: CASSWTGGTEAFF
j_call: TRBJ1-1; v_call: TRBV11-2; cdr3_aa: CASSLQGAGTEAFF
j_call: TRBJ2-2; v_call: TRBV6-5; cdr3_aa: CATLAQGTGELFF
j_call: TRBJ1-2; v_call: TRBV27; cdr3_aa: CASSGTAEYGYTF
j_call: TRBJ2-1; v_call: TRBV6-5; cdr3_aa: CASSPTGMTGNEQFF
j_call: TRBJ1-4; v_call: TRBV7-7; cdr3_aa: CASSLSVGEKLFF
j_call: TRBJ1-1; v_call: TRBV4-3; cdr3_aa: CASSPQTAGNTEAFF
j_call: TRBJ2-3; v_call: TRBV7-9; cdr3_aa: CASSTGGDTQYF
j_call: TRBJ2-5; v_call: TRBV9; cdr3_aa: CASSGRLAATQETQYF
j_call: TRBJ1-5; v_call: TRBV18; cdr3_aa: CASSPGGTNQPQHF
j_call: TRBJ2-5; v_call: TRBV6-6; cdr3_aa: CASIGTSGGWETQYF
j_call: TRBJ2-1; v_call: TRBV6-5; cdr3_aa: CASSQTSGGSNEQFF
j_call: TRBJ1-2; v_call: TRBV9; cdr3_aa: CASSQTGAYGYTF
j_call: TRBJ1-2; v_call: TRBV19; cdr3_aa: CASSIDPGTANYGYTF
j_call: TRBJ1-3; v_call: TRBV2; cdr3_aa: CASLGWGPFSGNTIYF
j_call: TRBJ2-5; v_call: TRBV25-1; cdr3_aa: CASSPPGQPQETQYF
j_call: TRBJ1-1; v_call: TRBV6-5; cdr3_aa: CASSSSTEAFF
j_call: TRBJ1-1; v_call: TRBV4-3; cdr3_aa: CASSQSLKMGEAFF
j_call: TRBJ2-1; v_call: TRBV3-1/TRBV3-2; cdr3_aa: CASSYRVFSYNEQFF
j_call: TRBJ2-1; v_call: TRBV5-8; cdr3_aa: CASSFFRGASGPHNEQFF
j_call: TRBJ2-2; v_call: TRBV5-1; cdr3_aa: CASSLGPEWNTGELFF
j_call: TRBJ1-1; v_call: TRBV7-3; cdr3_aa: CASRQFQNTEAFF
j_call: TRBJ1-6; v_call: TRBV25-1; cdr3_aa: CASSPGGGAGSPLHF
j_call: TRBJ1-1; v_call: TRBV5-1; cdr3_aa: CASSFGQGGEAFF
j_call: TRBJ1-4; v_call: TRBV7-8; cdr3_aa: CASSPRTGWEKLFF
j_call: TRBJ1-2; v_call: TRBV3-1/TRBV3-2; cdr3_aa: CASSQEVSGYGYTF
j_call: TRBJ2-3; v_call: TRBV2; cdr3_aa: CASSERTGFTDTQYF
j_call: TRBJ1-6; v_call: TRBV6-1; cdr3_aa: CASSENRGWNSPLHF
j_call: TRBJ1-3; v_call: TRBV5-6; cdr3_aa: CASSLAIYSGNTIYF
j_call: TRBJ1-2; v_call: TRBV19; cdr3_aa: CASNMGQGVVGGYTF
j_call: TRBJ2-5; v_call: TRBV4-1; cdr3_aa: CASRGGRETQYF
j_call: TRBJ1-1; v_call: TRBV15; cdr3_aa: CATSRDGYSWEGTEAFF
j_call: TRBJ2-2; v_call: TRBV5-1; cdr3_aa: CASSFGNTGELFF
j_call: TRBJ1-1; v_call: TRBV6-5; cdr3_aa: CASSYNEGTEAFF